This T cell receptor (beta chain) was retrieved from a study of regulatory T cells in long-lasting Graves disease. Study conclusions and caveats: Favored gene segments in persistent disease were TRBV28, TRBJ1-2 and TRBJ2-5.

CDR3 regions were amplified by Arm-PCR using iRepertoire HTBI primers to build TCR beta libraries. TCRdb ran MiXCR on the multiplex PCR reads and lists one entry per CDR3 protein. The sample lists approximately 270,000 distinct CDR3 sequences, about 20% occurring once. Trimming took 2 bases from V and 5 from J; bases not matched to a gene: 4. This CDR3 is 14 amino acids long. The germline V gene encodes CDR1 LGHDT and CDR2 YNNKEL (reference sequence). This clonotype occurred many times. No antigen is known for it. Time point of the sample: newly diagnosed GD, antithyroid drugs for less than 3 months. TCR sequences were obtained from RNA taken from PBMCs. These same data were also listed under a study on T cells in Graves' hyperthyroidism and ophthalmopathy. That report notes: Aged 18 to 65, the patients had hyperthyroidism that was newly diagnosed and had lasted under 2 months. First-round RT-PCR targeting the TCR CDR3 was performed with the HTBI primer set. Blood also held most thyroid clonotypes expanded beyond 0.001.

Sequenced material: peripheral blood mononuclear cells (PBMCs), taken at new diagnosis, from a patient treated with antithyroid drugs. The receptor's source is a woman younger than 45 with Graves disease. The chain couples TRBV3-1 to TRBJ1-2; 8 nucleotides line up with TRBD1. The CDR3 DNA reads as TGTGCCAGCAGCCAAACGGACAGGGTGTATGGCTACACCTTC. It translates to CASSQTDRVYGYTF.